A single sample gave rise to the 27 T cell receptor beta chains below, sequenced in a study of low-dose radiotherapy and immunotherapy resistance in tumors. The time point: after trial treatment. Sample treatment: LDRT plus nivolumab, ipilimumab, low-dose cyclophosphamide and aspirin (RACIN trial). Alpha- and beta-chain coverage of first-strand cDNA came from TRAV- and TRBV-specific primers. A constant-region primer paired with the V-primer adapter amplified TCRs over 20 PCR cycles. TCRdb ran MiXCR on the reads and lists one entry per CDR3 protein. The table records roughly 90,000 distinct CDR3 sequences, roughly 20% of them present only once. Material: PBMCs, obtained after low-dose radiotherapy plus immunotherapy. The source is a female donor with ovarian cancer.

This clonotype was seen at least ten times. This chain joins TRBV6-2 or TRBV6-3 and TRBJ2-4, with D unclear. CDR1 is MNHEY and CDR2 is SVGEGT in the germline V gene. This CDR3 has 13 amino acids. V lost 7 bases and J 3 bases, leaving 10 bases between the germline ends. The CDR3, as DNA: TGTGCCAGCACCCAGAGCGTCAAAAACATTCAGTACTTC. This encodes CASTQSVKNIQYF.

This clonotype occurred many times. In nucleotides, the CDR3 is TGTGCCAGCAGCACACAGGGTAGAGGGGCCAACGTCCTGACTTTC. This translates into CASSTQGRGANVLTF. The chain joins TRBV5-5 to TRBJ2-6; D perhaps matches TRBD1 (6 bases). The CDR3 sequence is 15 residues long. V was trimmed by 4 bases and J by 4 bases, leaving 12 bases between them. Per germline, CDR1 SGHKS and CDR2 YYEKEE (reference sequence).

Only one count was recorded for this clonotype. The J gene is TRBJ2-2, the V gene TRBV18, with TRBD1 matching 8 bases. Germline lookup yields CDR1 KGHSH and CDR2 LQKENI. There are 17 residues in the CDR3. J lost 2 bases, V lost 0 bases, and 5 bases had no gene match. The CDR3 region is CASSPPSGGYNTGELFF. As DNA, the CDR3 is TGTGCCAGCTCACCACCGTCAGGGGGCTACAACACCGGGGAGCTGTTTTTT.

In its sample, this clonotype was seen many times. This chain connects TRBV7-9 to TRBJ1-1, with a possible D match to TRBD1 (5 bases). The germline V gene has CDR1 SEHNR and CDR2 FQNEAQ (reference sequence). Trimming removed 3 bases from V and 0 bases from J, with 8 bases in between. The CDR3 sequence is 14 residues long. Here the CDR3 reads CASSFQGMNTEAFF. In DNA, the CDR3 is TGTGCCAGCAGCTTCCAGGGAATGAACACTGAAGCTTTCTTT.

The rearrangement links TRBV13 to TRBJ2-1; 7 positions agree with TRBD2. V lost 2 bases to trimming and J lost 4 bases; unmatched junction nucleotides: 2. This CDR3 has 14 amino acids. Per the germline V gene, CDR1 is PRHDT and CDR2 is FYEKMQ (reference sequence). CDR3 coding DNA: TGTGCCAGCAGCTTAACGGGGGGTTACAATGAGCAGTTCTTC. Encoded protein: CASSLTGGYNEQFF.

The genes are TRBV5-4 and TRBJ2-5; 9 nucleotides align to TRBD1. Germline V gene data show CDR1 as SGHNT and CDR2 as YYREEE (reference sequence). J was trimmed by 7 bases and V by 7 bases; bases with no gene match: 17. The CDR3 spans 16 residues. CDR3 protein: CASASQGTGIGGTQYF. The CDR3 DNA sequence: TGTGCCAGCGCCTCTCAAGGGACAGGGATCGGAGGGACCCAGTACTTC.

This clonotype was recorded only once. The likely explanation is a read error, given a far larger clone one base away. V gene TRBV7-2 combines with J gene TRBJ2-7; 11 positions match TRBD2. Germline values: CDR1 SGHTA, CDR2 FQGNSA. V trimming: 5 bases; J trimming: 7 bases; junction bases outside the gene matches: 10. CDR3 length: 15 residues. CDR3 coding DNA: TGTGCCAGCAGCCGCGGACTAGCGGGTTACAATGAGCAGTACTTC. This gives the protein CASSRGLAGYNEQYF.

Only one count was recorded for this clonotype. The chain uses TRBV6-2 or TRBV6-3 and TRBJ2-4; D is possibly TRBD2 (6 bases). Germline lookup yields CDR1 MNHEY and CDR2 SVGEGT. V dropped 7 bases and J dropped 5 bases, with 15 bases sitting between them. This CDR3 contains 14 residues. For the CDR3, the DNA is TGTGCCAGCATCACCGGGAGTTTCCAAAACATTCAGTACTTC. It yields the protein CASITGSFQNIQYF.

In this sample, this clonotype turned up many times. V and J are TRBV11-2 and TRBJ2-5, with 9 bases matching TRBD1. V lost 0 bases and J lost 5; bases outside the gene matches: 7. Germline-derived CDR1 and CDR2 are SGHAT and FQNNGV. The CDR3 has 16 residues. The CDR3 nucleotides read TGTGCCAGCAGCTTAGATCGGGGACAGGGAACGGAGACCCAGTACTTC. Translation gives CASSLDRGQGTETQYF. Together with reference TRBV11-2 and TRBJ2-5, the CDR3 gives the full variable domain: EAGVAQSPRYKIIEKRQSVAFWCNPISGHATLYWYQQILGQGPKLLIQFQNNGVVDDSQLPKDRFSAERLKGVDSTLKIQPAKLEDSAVYLCASSLDRGQGTETQYFGPGTRLLVL.

This clonotype was seen at least ten times. This chain connects TRBV23-1 to TRBJ2-1; no clear D gene. TRBV23-1 is an open reading frame whose function is uncertain. The CDR3 runs to 17 residues. Trimming took off 5 bases at V and 6 bases at J, with 23 bases between the two ends. The CDR3 loop is CASSSNPRMNLPNEQFF. CDR3 nucleotide sequence: TGCGCCAGCAGTTCCAATCCGAGGATGAATCTCCCCAATGAGCAGTTCTTC.

This clonotype was counted a few times. V and J are TRBV13 and TRBJ2-7; maybe TRBD1 (5 bases). Germline loops: CDR1 PRHDT, CDR2 FYEKMQ (reference sequence). The CDR3 sequence is 13 residues long. Trimming pared 5 bases from V and 7 bases from J, leaving 15 bases between. In DNA, the CDR3 is TGTGCCAGCAGCCGCACAGGCCTTTGGGAGCAGTACTTC. Its translation is CASSRTGLWEQYF.

This clonotype occurred many times. This chain uses TRBV7-3 with TRBJ2-1; TRBD2 matches 12 bases. Per the germline V gene, CDR1 is SGHTA and CDR2 is FQGTGA. The trim removed 8 bases at V and 6 bases at J, leaving 2 bases unmatched. CDR3 size: 13 residues. CDR3 loop: CASGGLAGNEQFF. For the CDR3, the DNA is TGTGCCAGCGGGGGACTAGCGGGCAATGAGCAGTTCTTC.

The rearrangement joins TRBV6-1 to TRBJ1-4; the match to TRBD1 covers 7 bases. The junction had 7 bases not matched to a gene; V was cut back by 7 bases and J by 5 bases. This CDR3 contains 14 residues. CDR1 is MNHNS, CDR2 SASEGT, per germline. Here the CDR3 reads CASNDRVGNEKLFF. Written as DNA, the CDR3 is TGTGCCAGCAACGACAGGGTTGGGAATGAAAAACTGTTTTTT.

The chain recombines TRBV6-2 or TRBV6-3 with TRBJ2-3, with 11 bases aligning to TRBD2. The V gene's germline CDR1 is MNHEY and CDR2 SVGEGT. This CDR3 region has 15 residues. V shed 5 bases and J 4 bases; nucleotides not matched to a gene: 5. CDR3 amino acids: CASSEVSGGADTQYF. The CDR3 coding sequence is TGTGCCAGCAGTGAGGTTAGCGGGGGGGCAGATACGCAGTATTTT.

The chain recombines TRBV12-3 or TRBV12-4 with TRBJ2-1; tentative D call: TRBD1 (6 bases). The CDR3 loop spans 15 amino acids. V gave up 5 bases and J gave up 10 bases, with 21 bases separating them. The chain's CDR3 is CASSTDSSLSYEQFF. CDR3 coding DNA: TGTGCCAGCAGTACGGACAGCAGCCTCTCCTACGAGCAGTTCTTC.

The genes are TRBV28 and TRBJ1-1, with D perhaps matching TRBD1 (5 bases). In germline, CDR1 is MDHEN, CDR2 SYDVKM. The CDR3 extends over 14 amino acids. V was pared by 6 bases and J by 3 bases, with 14 bases between. The CDR3 loop reads CASRQTLGDTEAFF. The CDR3 DNA reads TGTGCCAGCAGACAGACCTTAGGGGACACTGAAGCTTTCTTT.

This clonotype was counted at least ten times. The chain recombines TRBV2 with TRBJ1-2; 10 bases align to TRBD1. V dropped 0 bases and J dropped 8; count of bases not matched to a gene: 3. In germline, CDR1 is SNHLY, CDR2 FYNNEI. The CDR3 runs 14 residues. In nucleotides, the CDR3 is TGTGCCAGCAGTGAAGCCGACAGGGGGCTAGGCTACACCTTC. Protein product: CASSEADRGLGYTF. Complete variable domain (other parts from reference TRBV2 and TRBJ1-2): EPEVTQTPSHQVTQMGQEVILRCVPISNHLYFYWYRQILGQKVEFLVSFYNNEISEKSEIFDDQFSVERPDGSNFTLKIRSTKLEDSAMYFCASSEADRGLGYTFGSGTRLTVV.

This clonotype came up many times. The rearrangement uses TRBV29-1 and TRBJ2-1; no reliable D call. This CDR3 is 13 amino acids long. V was cut by 2 bases and J by 4 bases, with 9 bases left in between. The germline V gene has CDR1 SQVTM and CDR2 ANQGSEA. This chain's CDR3 is CSVELALYNEQFF. The CDR3, as DNA: TGCAGCGTTGAACTGGCACTTTACAATGAGCAGTTCTTC.

Ten or more counts support this clonotype. The J gene is TRBJ2-2, the V gene TRBV5-1; 10 bases align to TRBD2. This CDR3 comprises 15 residues. J lost 4 bases, V lost 3 bases, and 3 bases had no gene match. Germline lookup yields CDR1 SGHRS and CDR2 YFSETQ. CDR3 coding DNA: TGCGCCAGCAGCTGGGGGACTAGCGTCACCGGGGAGCTGTTTTTT. Translated, it gives CASSWGTSVTGELFF.

There are many counts of this clonotype. This sequence joins TRBV20-1 and TRBJ2-1; D uncertain. Germline V gene sequence: CDR1 DFQATT, CDR2 SNEGSKA (reference sequence). The CDR3 sequence is 12 residues long. Deletions cut 1 base from V and 9 bases from J, with 10 bases between. Here the CDR3 DNA reads TGCAGTGCTAGAGGGTCAGCAAGTGAGCAGTTCTTC. It encodes CSARGSASEQFF.

Note on this clonotype: A far larger clone is one base from this, pointing to a likely read error. V and J are TRBV7-9 and TRBJ1-2, with D possibly matching TRBD1 (6 bases). Germline-derived CDR1 and CDR2 are SEHNR and FQNEAQ (reference sequence). The CDR3 has 14 amino acids. The CDR3 sequence is CASNLAGEGYGYTF. The CDR3 nucleotides read TGTGCCAGCAACTTAGCAGGGGAAGGCTATGGCTACACCTTC.

With respect to this clonotype: The DNA is omitted, as the CDR3 cannot be located on it reliably, and the CDR3 follows TCRdb's listing. This chain connects TRBV7-5 to TRBJ2-2; the table assigns TRBD2, which was not confirmed against the DNA. TRBV7-5 is shown as a pseudogene. The CDR3 numbers 20 amino acids, ends counted. This chain's CDR3 is CISVPAAPPVTSGNTGELFF.

To note about this clonotype: A read error may explain this, as a much larger clone is one base away. The V and J genes are TRBV6-2 or TRBV6-3 and TRBJ2-1; D is unclear. Trimming took off 1 base at V and 10 bases at J, with 5 bases between the two ends. CDR1 is MNHEY and CDR2 is SVGEGT in the germline V gene. CDR3 length: 11 amino acids. In DNA form, the CDR3 reads TGTGCCAGCAGTTACTTGCACGAGCAGTTCTTC. Translation gives CASSYLHEQFF.

This clonotype showed up many times. V is TRBV13 and J is TRBJ2-5; D is perhaps TRBD2 (6 bases). The CDR3 length is 13 residues. V gave up 4 bases and J gave up 5 bases, with 11 bases separating them. Germline V lookup: CDR1 PRHDT, CDR2 FYEKMQ (reference sequence). The CDR3 nucleotides are TGTGCCAGCAGCTCGGGGGTGTGGGAGACCCAGTACTTC. This gives the protein CASSSGVWETQYF.

This clonotype was detected many times. V gene TRBV11-2 combines with J gene TRBJ2-7; a possible D gene is TRBD2 (6 bases). The V end lost 0 bases, the J end lost 3 bases, and 12 bases lay between the germline ends. The CDR3 covers 15 residues. Germline V lookup: CDR1 SGHAT, CDR2 FQNNGV. CDR3 bases: TGTGCCAGCAGCTTAGATACAGCGGGCCACTACGAGCAGTACTTC. This sequence encodes CASSLDTAGHYEQYF. Combining the CDR3 with reference TRBV11-2 and TRBJ2-7 gives the whole variable domain EAGVAQSPRYKIIEKRQSVAFWCNPISGHATLYWYQQILGQGPKLLIQFQNNGVVDDSQLPKDRFSAERLKGVDSTLKIQPAKLEDSAVYLCASSLDTAGHYEQYFGPGTRLTVT.

Turning to this clonotype: A far larger clone is only one base removed, so a read error is likely. The chain couples TRBV5-4 to TRBJ2-1; TRBD2 matches at 10 bases. Trimming cost V 0 bases and J 10 bases; bases outside gene matches: 7. This CDR3 has 15 residues. In germline, CDR1 is SGHNT, CDR2 YYREEE (reference sequence). The CDR3 here is CASSLAGTSVYEQFF. The CDR3 coding sequence is TGTGCCAGCAGCTTGGCCGGGACTAGCGTCTACGAGCAGTTCTTC.

V usage is TRBV7-8 and J usage is TRBJ2-7, with 7 bases matching TRBD2. The CDR3 has 16 amino acids. Germline values: CDR1 SGHVS, CDR2 FQNEAQ. The junction had 10 bases not matched to a gene; V was cut back by 5 bases and J by 0 bases. CDR3 amino acids: CASSVNPGTNSYEQYF. The CDR3 DNA sequence: TGTGCCAGCAGCGTAAATCCAGGGACTAACTCCTACGAGCAGTACTTC.